Listed below are T cell receptor beta chains from one sample, sequenced in a study of OX40 agonist ivuxolimab in advanced cancers. Measured with immunoSEQ multiplex PCR; TCRdb has only the in-frame clones, and not every one. The sample contains under 100,000 clones, 75% to 90% of which appear only once. Here the sequenced sample was CD4+ or CD8+ T cells sorted from blood, taken in a trial of the OX40 agonist ivuxolimab. The receptors come from an adult with an advanced solid tumor such as melanoma, head and neck, liver or kidney cancer. CDR3s include the opening cysteine and the closing phenylalanine or tryptophan. D genes are given only for firm matches. Size is omitted from some rows. Given values are once, few, many or a class for expanded clones.

J	V	D	size	CDR3	DNA
TRBJ1-2	TRBV4-3	.	.	CASSQDATGGGYTF	TGCGCCAGCAGCCAAGATGCGACAGGTGGTGGCTACACCTTC
TRBJ2-7	TRBV10-3	.	.	CAISGRLADTYEQYF	TGTGCCATCAGTGGTCGATTAGCGGACACCTACGAGCAGTACTTC
TRBJ1-2	TRBV18	TRBD1	.	CASSQTGTGGSGYTF	TGTGCCAGCTCCCAGACCGGGACAGGGGGTTCTGGCTACACCTTC
TRBJ1-4	TRBV6-1	TRBD1	.	CASSDRGRWENEKLFF	TGTGCCAGCAGTGACAGGGGGCGCTGGGAAAATGAAAAACTGTTTTTT
TRBJ2-1	TRBV9	.	.	CASSQGSSSYNEQFF	TGTGCCAGCAGTCAAGGGTCCAGCTCCTACAATGAGCAGTTCTTC
TRBJ2-1	TRBV19	.	.	CASSIDREGAYNEQFF	TGTGCCAGTAGTATCGACAGGGAGGGAGCCTACAATGAGCAGTTCTTC
TRBJ2-3	TRBV2	.	.	CASTPYVTTDTQYF	TGTGCCAGCACACCATACGTTACTACAGATACGCAGTATTTT
TRBJ2-4	TRBV27	.	.	CASSLGVQVPKNIQYF	TGTGCCAGCAGTTTAGGGGTCCAGGTACCCAAAAACATTCAGTACTTC
TRBJ2-7	TRBV5-1	.	.	CASSLGKNRFTTYEQYF	TGCGCCAGCAGCTTGGGCAAAAACAGGTTTACCACCTACGAGCAGTACTTC
TRBJ1-2	TRBV10-3	.	.	CAISEKSGRYGYTF	TGTGCCATCAGTGAGAAGTCAGGTCGCTATGGCTACACCTTC
TRBJ1-4	TRBV11-2	.	.	CASRPSGFGEKLFF	TGTGCCAGCCGACCTTCGGGGTTTGGTGAAAAACTGTTTTTT
TRBJ1-5	TRBV18	.	.	CASSLGQLYSNQPQHF	TGTGCCAGCTCACTCGGACAGCTTTATAGCAATCAGCCCCAGCATTTT
TRBJ2-3	TRBV5-4	TRBD2	.	CASSPRLAGGDTQYF	TGTGCCAGCAGCCCTCGACTAGCGGGGGGAGATACGCAGTATTTT
TRBJ1-5	TRBV5-4	.	.	CASSYGWNQPQHF	TGTGCCAGCAGTTATGGTTGGAATCAGCCCCAGCATTTT
TRBJ1-5	TRBV9	TRBD1	.	CASSPDRGLGQPQHF	TGTGCCAGCAGTCCAGACAGGGGGCTAGGTCAGCCCCAGCATTTT
TRBJ2-1	TRBV18	.	.	CASSQQGLSYNEQFF	TGTGCCAGCTCGCAACAGGGTCTTTCCTACAATGAGCAGTTCTTC
TRBJ1-2	TRBV4-3	.	few	CASSPTAINYGYTF	TGCGCCAGCAGCCCGACAGCTATAAACTATGGCTACACCTTC
TRBJ1-1	TRBV7-9	TRBD1	.	CASSRDSEAFF	TGTGCCAGCAGCCGGGACAGTGAAGCTTTCTTT
TRBJ2-1	TRBV6-1	TRBD2	.	CASTTGGWYEQFF	TGTGCCAGCACCACGGGAGGGTGGTATGAGCAGTTCTTC
TRBJ2-1	TRBV7-3	TRBD2	.	CASSLAGGLYNEQFF	TGTGCCAGCAGCTTAGCGGGGGGCCTTTACAATGAGCAGTTCTTC
TRBJ1-5	TRBV6-6	TRBD1	once	CASRIRDRVQPQHF	TGTGCCAGCAGAATCCGGGACAGGGTACAGCCCCAGCATTTT
TRBJ1-2	TRBV5-6	.	.	CASSLGENYGYTF	TGTGCCAGCAGCTTGGGGGAAAACTATGGCTACACCTTC
TRBJ2-5	TRBV29-1	.	once	CSVERQGGETQYF	TGCAGCGTTGAACGGCAGGGAGGAGAGACCCAGTACTTC
TRBJ1-5	TRBV28	.	.	CASRTGSNQPQHF	TGTGCCAGCAGAACAGGGAGCAATCAGCCCCAGCATTTT
TRBJ2-3	TRBV7-3	.	.	CASSSNGLSTDTQYF	TGTGCCAGCAGCTCCAACGGACTTAGCACAGATACGCAGTATTTT
TRBJ2-2	TRBV7-6	.	.	CASSLQTPPNTGELFF	TGTGCCAGCAGTTTACAGACTCCTCCGAACACCGGGGAGCTGTTTTTT
TRBJ1-5	TRBV30	.	few	CAWTRQHNQPQHF	TGTGCCTGGACCCGGCAGCACAATCAGCCCCAGCATTTT
TRBJ1-6	TRBV6-6	.	.	CASGHGSSYNSPLHF	TGTGCCAGCGGTCACGGGAGCTCCTATAATTCACCCCTCCACTTT
TRBJ2-1	TRBV5-5	.	.	CASSLGLDNEQFF	TGTGCCAGCAGCTTGGGTCTTGACAATGAGCAGTTCTTC
TRBJ1-1	TRBV7-2	TRBD1	few	CASKGTVTGRLNEAFF	TGTGCCAGCAAAGGGACGGTGACAGGGCGTTTGAATGAAGCTTTCTTT
TRBJ1-2	TRBV5-1	.	.	CASSLNGPRNYGYTF	TGCGCCAGCAGCTTGAACGGCCCTAGAAACTATGGCTACACCTTC
TRBJ2-1	TRBV10-3	.	.	CAISARDPSYSNEQFF	TGTGCCATCAGTGCACGGGACCCCTCCTACAGCAATGAGCAGTTCTTC
TRBJ2-1	TRBV4-3	TRBD2	.	CASSLLLAGGEQNEQFF	TGCGCCAGCAGCCTCCTACTAGCGGGAGGGGAGCAGAATGAGCAGTTCTTC
TRBJ1-2	TRBV5-5	TRBD1	.	CASSDRVYGYTF	TGTGCCAGCAGCGACAGGGTTTATGGCTACACCTTC
TRBJ2-2	TRBV6-6	TRBD2	.	CASSYRGGFGELFF	TGTGCCAGCAGTTACAGGGGAGGGTTTGGGGAGCTGTTTTTT
TRBJ2-7	TRBV6-1	TRBD1	.	CASGDRGLYEQYF	TGTGCCAGCGGCGACAGGGGGCTTTACGAGCAGTACTTC
TRBJ1-2	TRBV20-1	.	.	CSARGGEGYTF	TGCAGTGCTAGGGGAGGTGAAGGCTACACCTTC
TRBJ2-5	TRBV7-9	.	.	CASKWTDQETQYF	TGTGCCAGCAAGTGGACAGACCAAGAGACCCAGTACTTC
TRBJ1-2	TRBV30	.	.	CAWIFKRTFNYGYTF	TGTGCCTGGATTTTCAAAAGGACCTTTAACTATGGCTACACCTTC
TRBJ2-1	TRBV7-3	TRBD1	few	CASSRSPGQGYEQFF	TGTGCCAGCAGCAGATCTCCGGGACAGGGTTATGAGCAGTTCTTC
TRBJ1-1	TRBV5-1	TRBD1	.	CASSQNTGGSTEAFF	TGCGCCAGCAGCCAAAACACAGGGGGGAGCACTGAAGCTTTCTTT
TRBJ1-1	TRBV7-2	TRBD1	.	CASSYGGQRNTEAFF	TGTGCCAGCAGCTACGGGGGACAGCGAAACACTGAAGCTTTCTTT
TRBJ1-1	TRBV7-9	.	.	CASSLEQVGTEAFF	TGTGCCAGCAGCTTAGAACAGGTGGGAACTGAAGCTTTCTTT
TRBJ2-1	TRBV15	TRBD1	.	CATSRDPGQGSEQFF	TGTGCCACCAGCAGAGATCCGGGACAGGGGTCTGAGCAGTTCTTC
TRBJ1-1	TRBV5-6	.	once	CASSLGAHGTEAFF	TGTGCCAGCAGCTTGGGGGCTCATGGCACTGAAGCTTTCTTT
TRBJ1-2	TRBV6-1	.	.	CASSVLGPRDYGYTF	TGTGCCAGCAGTGTTCTGGGCCCTCGGGACTATGGCTACACCTTC